The clone carrying this TCR beta chain was recorded a few times. What it binds is unknown. The entry originates in a study of identical twins. Points from the study as a whole: Out-of-frame beta sequences exhibited a weaker degree of excess twin sharing.

Template switching created a universal primer site, and the cDNA included unique molecular identifiers. One entry per CDR3 protein, called by TCRdb with MiXCR from the 5' RACE reads. The sample records approximately 280,000 distinct CDR3 sequences, less than 9% being singletons. The CDR3 spans 16 residues. V dropped 0 bases and J dropped 4 bases, with 13 bases sitting between them. CDR1 is SGDLS, CDR2 YYNGEE, per germline. These data are also associated with another study on yellow fever vaccine responses in identical twins. That publication notes: Twins reportedly appeared to share part of their vaccine T cell response while keeping part individual.

The genes are TRBV9 and TRBJ2-2; D is unresolved. The material sequenced was memory (CD45RO+) T cells sorted from blood. This clonotype originated in a woman aged 18-30 years in good health. CDR3 in amino acids: CASSVGATPGTGELFF. The CDR3 DNA follows: TGTGCCAGCAGCGTAGGAGCTACCCCAGGCACCGGGGAGCTGTTTTTT.